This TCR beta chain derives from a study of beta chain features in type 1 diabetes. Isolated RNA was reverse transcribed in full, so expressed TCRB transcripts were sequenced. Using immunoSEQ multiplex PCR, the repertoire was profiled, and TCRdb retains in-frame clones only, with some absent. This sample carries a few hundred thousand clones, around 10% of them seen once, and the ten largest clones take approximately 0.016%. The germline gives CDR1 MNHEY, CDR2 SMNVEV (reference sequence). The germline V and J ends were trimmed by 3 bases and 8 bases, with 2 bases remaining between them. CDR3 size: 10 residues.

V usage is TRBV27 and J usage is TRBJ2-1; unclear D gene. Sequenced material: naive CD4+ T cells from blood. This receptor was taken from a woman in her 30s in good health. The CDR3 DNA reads TGTGCCAGCAGTTTCGATGAGCAGTTCTTC. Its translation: CASSFDEQFF.